Below, 28 T cell receptor beta chains from the same sample are listed, as sequenced in a study of CD8 T cells in Susac syndrome. RNA, at roughly 0.45 to 1 ug, was reverse transcribed with random hexamers. Each CDR3 protein gets one entry after TCRdb re-called the immunoSEQ multiplex PCR reads with MiXCR. The repertoire holds about 200,000 distinct CDR3 sequences, with approximately 93% as singletons. Sequencing was performed on CD4+ T cells from PBMCs. All receptors derive from a human donor in good health.

The chain employs TRBV2 and TRBJ1-2; D unclear. Germline V CDR1 and CDR2: SNHLY, FYNNEI. This CDR3 region has 14 residues. Trimming took 6 bases from V and 0 from J, leaving 11 bases between them. The CDR3 sequence: CASRKSSTNYGYTF. The CDR3 coding sequence is TGTGCCAGCAGAAAATCTTCCACTAACTATGGCTACACCTTC.

The V call is TRBV19, the J call TRBJ1-2, with D perhaps TRBD1 (6 bases). CDR1 LNHDA and CDR2 SQIVND come from the germline V gene (reference sequence). The V end lost 7 bases, the J end lost 8 bases, and 26 bases lay between the germline ends. CDR3 length: 16 amino acids. The CDR3 nucleotides are TGTGCCAGTATCCCAGGGGACGCTATGAGGGTCGAGGGCTACACCTTC. It encodes CASIPGDAMRVEGYTF.

The V and J genes are TRBV29-1 and TRBJ2-7, with D perhaps matching TRBD2 (7 bases). The length of the CDR3 is 11 residues. V gave up 2 bases and J gave up 9 bases, with 11 bases separating them. From germline, CDR1 is SQVTM and CDR2 ANQGSEA. The CDR3 loop reads CSVERGGWQYV. CDR3 DNA: TGCAGCGTTGAAAGGGGGGGGTGGCAGTACGTC.

The V gene is TRBV19, the J gene TRBJ1-6, with 9 positions matching TRBD1. Trimming took 4 bases from V and 8 from J; bases not matched to a gene: 6. CDR3 length: 15 residues. The V gene's germline CDR1 is LNHDA and CDR2 SQIVND (reference sequence). The CDR3 sequence is CASSKRTGAYSPLHF. The CDR3 region has the DNA TGTGCCAGTAGTAAGCGGACAGGGGCCTATTCACCCCTCCACTTT.

The V and J genes are TRBV7-9 and TRBJ2-3, with TRBD2 matching 12 bases. V lost 6 bases, J lost 4 bases, and 5 bases stayed unmatched. From germline, CDR1 is SEHNR and CDR2 FQNEAQ (reference sequence). The length of the CDR3 is 15 residues. The CDR3 protein is CASSTSGGLPDTQYF. CDR3 DNA sequence: TGTGCCAGCAGTACTAGCGGGGGGCTCCCAGATACGCAGTATTTT.

This clonotype showed up just once. The genes are TRBV19 and TRBJ2-1; TRBD1 aligns across 9 bases. Germline trimming cut 6 bases from V and 7 bases from J; bases unmatched to any gene: 7. The CDR3 is made up of 14 amino acids. Germline CDR1 is LNHDA and CDR2 is SQIVND (reference sequence). The CDR3: CASRVRTGANEQFF. CDR3 coding DNA: TGTGCCAGTAGAGTCCGGACAGGGGCGAATGAGCAGTTCTTC.

The J gene is TRBJ2-2, the V gene TRBV29-1; D gene ambiguous. V was trimmed by 6 bases and J by 4 bases, leaving 12 bases between them. Looked up from germline, CDR1 is SQVTM and CDR2 is ANQGSEA. CDR3 length equals 13 residues. CDR3 in amino acids: CSVTPVRTGELFF. The CDR3 DNA is TGCAGCGTGACTCCGGTCCGCACCGGGGAGCTGTTTTTT.

This chain links TRBV5-1 with TRBJ2-1; 13 positions match TRBD2. Losses at the gene ends were 4 bases for V and 0 bases for J; bases not matched to a gene: 7. The CDR3 length is 18 residues. Germline assignment: CDR1 SGHRS and CDR2 YFSETQ. In DNA form, the CDR3 reads TGCGCCAGCAGCATCCGGACTAGCGGGGGCTTCTCCTACAATGAGCAGTTCTTC. Translation gives CASSIRTSGGFSYNEQFF.

V and J are TRBV6-2 or TRBV6-3 and TRBJ2-7; D unclear. The CDR3 is made up of 15 amino acids. The V gene lost 2 bases and the J gene lost 5 bases, with 16 bases spanning the gap. CDR1 is MNHEY, CDR2 SVGEGT, per germline. CDR3 nucleotide sequence: TGTGCCAGCAGTTACCTAGGGCCTCCCCGGGACGAGCAGTACGTC. This translates into CASSYLGPPRDEQYV.

CDR3 protein: CASSEVKGWRKNTEAFF. CDR3 sequence (DNA): TGTGCCAGCAGTGAGGTGAAGGGTTGGCGGAAAAACACTGAAGCTTTCTTT. The chain couples TRBV6-1 to TRBJ1-1; D unclear. Looked up from germline, CDR1 is MNHNS and CDR2 is SASEGT. The CDR3 is 17 amino acids. V was cut by 3 bases and J by 2 bases, with 19 bases left in between.

CDR3 DNA: TGTGCCAGCAGGGGCGGGGGTAATGAGCAGTTCTTC. Protein product: CASRGGGNEQFF. The chain employs TRBV2 and TRBJ2-1, with TRBD2 matching over 7 bases. Germline V lookup: CDR1 SNHLY, CDR2 FYNNEI. Unmatched junction bases numbered 3, after V lost 6 bases and J lost 7 bases. The CDR3 loop spans 12 amino acids. Together with reference TRBV2 and TRBJ2-1, the CDR3 gives the full variable domain: EPEVTQTPSHQVTQMGQEVILRCVPISNHLYFYWYRQILGQKVEFLVSFYNNEISEKSEIFDDQFSVERPDGSNFTLKIRSTKLEDSAMYFCASRGGGNEQFFGPGTRLTVL.

The CDR3 reads CASSLDPRTRGDGYTF. CDR3 bases: TGTGCCAGCAGCTTAGACCCCCGGACCCGAGGCGATGGCTACACCTTC. The chain employs TRBV7-2 and TRBJ1-2; D unclear. This CDR3 has 16 residues. V was clipped by 1 base and J by 6 bases, with 18 bases between them. CDR1 is SGHTA and CDR2 is FQGNSA in the germline V gene.

The chain joins TRBV7-2 to TRBJ1-5; tentatively, D is TRBD1 (5 bases). The CDR3 spans 14 residues. V dropped 4 bases and J dropped 5 bases, with 12 bases sitting between them. CDR1 SGHTA and CDR2 FQGNSA come from the germline V gene. The CDR3 protein is CASSSGTRDQPQHF. Here the CDR3 DNA reads TGTGCCAGCAGCTCCGGGACTCGGGATCAGCCCCAGCATTTT.

The chain couples TRBV6-6 to TRBJ2-1; D is uncertain. The germline V gene has CDR1 MNHNY and CDR2 SVGAGI (reference sequence). Trimming took off 2 bases at V and 4 bases at J, with 9 bases between the two ends. The CDR3 extends over 14 amino acids. CDR3 region: CASSYGGDYNEQFF. In nucleotides, the CDR3 is TGTGCCAGCAGTTACGGTGGGGATTACAATGAGCAGTTCTTC.

The chain recombines TRBV5-1 with TRBJ2-3; the match to TRBD1 covers 7 bases. Germline-derived CDR1 and CDR2 are SGHRS and YFSETQ. The junction had 11 bases not matched to a gene; V was cut back by 3 bases and J by 1 base. This CDR3 has 17 amino acids. CDR3 nucleotide sequence: TGCGCCAGCAGCTCGTTCCTCCAGGGGGTGGGCACAGATACGCAGTATTTT. Translated, it gives CASSSFLQGVGTDTQYF.

V usage is TRBV9 and J usage is TRBJ1-1, with D unresolved. From germline, CDR1 is SGDLS and CDR2 YYNGEE. The CDR3 runs to 13 residues. Trimming pared 2 bases from V and 1 base from J, leaving 6 bases between. This chain's CDR3 is CASSVRQNTEAFF. The CDR3 region has the DNA TGTGCCAGCAGCGTGCGACAGAACACTGAAGCTTTCTTT.

The chain combines TRBV7-9 with TRBJ2-4; D is perhaps TRBD1 (5 bases). V was cut by 2 bases and J by 8 bases, with 10 bases left in between. Germline CDR1 reads SEHNR; CDR2 reads FQNEAQ (reference sequence). The CDR3 totals 13 residues. CDR3 in amino acids: CASSLQGWDIQYF. The DNA for the CDR3 is TGTGCCAGCAGCTTACAGGGATGGGACATTCAGTACTTC.

V gene TRBV15 combines with J gene TRBJ1-5, with unresolved D. The CDR3 spans 16 residues. From germline, CDR1 is LNHNV and CDR2 YYDKDF (reference sequence). V lost 0 bases to trimming and J lost 3 bases, with 12 bases between them. The CDR3 loop is CATSRDQWTFNQPQHF. The CDR3 DNA reads as TGTGCCACCAGCAGAGATCAGTGGACCTTCAATCAGCCCCAGCATTTT.

V gene TRBV24-1 combines with J gene TRBJ2-7, with D tentatively TRBD2 (6 bases). Looked up from germline, CDR1 is KGHDR and CDR2 is SFDVKD. This CDR3 has 12 amino acids. Trimming took off 9 bases at V and 2 bases at J, with 10 bases between the two ends. CDR3: CATAGPPYEQYV. The DNA for the CDR3 is TGTGCCACCGCGGGACCCCCCTACGAGCAGTACGTC.

V is TRBV4-1 and J is TRBJ2-5, with 8 bases identical to TRBD1. Germline V lookup: CDR1 MGHRA, CDR2 YSYEKL. V dropped 4 bases and J dropped 1; count of bases not matched to a gene: 5. The CDR3 loop spans 15 amino acids. The CDR3 reads CASSRADRVQETQYF. The DNA of the CDR3 is TGCGCCAGCAGCCGAGCGGACAGGGTCCAAGAGACCCAGTACTTC.

V usage is TRBV29-1 and J usage is TRBJ2-3; tentatively, D is TRBD2 (5 bases). The V end was cut by 7 bases, the J end by 8 bases, with 13 bases between. Germline V gene data show CDR1 as SQVTM and CDR2 as ANQGSEA. The CDR3 length is 11 residues. The CDR3 nucleotides are TGCAGCGACTTAAGCGGCGGTACGCAGTATTTT. Its translation: CSDLSGGTQYF.

The J gene is TRBJ2-2, the V gene TRBV10-3; D unclear. From germline, CDR1 is ENHRY and CDR2 SYGVKD. V was trimmed by 4 bases and J by 1 base, leaving 4 bases between them. This CDR3 has 13 residues. The CDR3, as DNA: TGTGCCATCAGTGGAGTGAACACCGGGGAGCTGTTTTTT. Translation gives CAISGVNTGELFF.

This sequence joins TRBV6-5 and TRBJ1-1; no clear D. V lost 0 bases and J lost 6, with 2 bases in between. The CDR3 is 11 amino acids. Germline values: CDR1 MNHEY, CDR2 SVGAGI. The CDR3 DNA reads as TGTGCCAGCAGTTACTCGTCTGAAGCTTTCTTT. This gives the protein CASSYSSEAFF.

The chain combines TRBV7-2 with TRBJ1-2, with D uncertain. V was cut by 2 bases and J by 6 bases, with 16 bases left in between. Germline V gene data show CDR1 as SGHTA and CDR2 as FQGNSA. This CDR3 is built from 15 residues. The CDR3 DNA follows: TGTGCCAGCAGCTTACGGGCAGCAAAGGATGATGGCTACACCTTC. Translating it yields CASSLRAAKDDGYTF. The entire variable domain, with the rest obtained from reference TRBV7-2 and TRBJ1-2, is as follows: GAGVSQSPSNKVTEKGKDVELRCDPISGHTALYWYRQSLGQGLEFLIYFQGNSAPDKSGLPSDRFSAERTGGSVSTLTIQRTQQEDSAVYLCASSLRAAKDDGYTFGSGTRLTVV.

In this sample, this clonotype turned up once. This chain uses TRBV7-2 with TRBJ1-3; D is ambiguous. V shed 0 bases and J shed 4 bases, with 16 bases lying between them. This CDR3 is 17 amino acids long. Germline V CDR1 and CDR2: SGHTA, FQGNSA. CDR3 in DNA: TGTGCCAGCAGCTTAGCGTCAGGTCCCCGGGCCGGAAACACCATATATTTT. Translated, it gives CASSLASGPRAGNTIYF.

The V gene is TRBV27, the J gene TRBJ2-7; 7 bases agree with TRBD2. V gave up 5 bases and J gave up 5 bases; unmatched junction bases: 9. Germline V gene data show CDR1 as MNHEY and CDR2 as SMNVEV (reference sequence). This CDR3 is built from 14 residues. CDR3 sequence reads: CASSERGVRNEQYF. In nucleotides, the CDR3 is TGTGCCAGCAGTGAGCGGGGAGTTCGAAACGAGCAGTACTTC.

This chain uses TRBV9 with TRBJ1-1; TRBD1 matches 8 bases. The germline V gene has CDR1 SGDLS and CDR2 YYNGEE. The junction had 1 base not matched to a gene; V was cut back by 2 bases and J by 1 base. This CDR3 contains 14 residues. CDR3 bases: TGTGCCAGCAGCGTGGGGACAGGGAACACTGAAGCTTTCTTT. Protein sequence: CASSVGTGNTEAFF.

This chain uses TRBV14 with TRBJ2-3; D is unclear. The germline V gene has CDR1 SGHDN and CDR2 FVKESK. CDR3 length equals 16 residues. Trimming pared 1 base from V and 0 bases from J, leaving 11 bases between. The CDR3, as DNA: TGTGCCAGCAGCCAAGTACGACACCGTAGCACAGATACGCAGTATTTT. Translated, it gives CASSQVRHRSTDTQYF.